This entry features one T cell receptor (beta chain) sequence. This CDR3 comprises 15 residues. Per the germline V gene, CDR1 is SGDLS and CDR2 is YYNGEE. V shed 4 bases and J shed 3 bases, with 13 bases lying between them. Repertoires were generated with immunoSEQ multiplex PCR, while TCRdb's copy carries only in-frame clones and drops some. The table shows 90,000 to 95,000 clones, with 87% occurring only once. The source of the sample is a study of OX40 agonist ivuxolimab in advanced cancers. The input for sequencing was CD4+ or CD8+ T cells sorted from blood, taken in a trial of the OX40 agonist ivuxolimab. The rearrangement joins TRBV9 to TRBJ1-4; no clear D. The sequence derives from an adult with an advanced solid tumor such as melanoma, head and neck, liver or kidney cancer. The CDR3 DNA follows: TGTGCCAGCAGCCTGGACGTGGGGTCTAATGAAAAACTGTTTTTT. Encoded protein: CASSLDVGSNEKLFF. Filled out from reference TRBV9 and TRBJ1-4, the complete variable domain reads DSGVTQTPKHLITATGQRVTLRCSPRSGDLSVYWYQQSLDQGLQFLIQYYNGEERAKGNILERFSAQQFPDLHSELNLSSLELGDSALYFCASSLDVGSNEKLFFGSGTQLSVL.